A selection of T cell receptor beta chains follows, all from one sample in a study of identical twins. Using its own MiXCR run on the 5' RACE reads, TCRdb lists one record per CDR3 protein. The data hold 600,000 to 850,000 distinct CDR3 sequences, with around a sixth observed a single time. This sample also appeared in a second study, on T cells expressing NK-cell markers.

The specimen sequenced was PBMCs. The receptors were sampled from a woman between 18 and 30 years old in good health. The CDR3 runs from the conserved cysteine through the conserved F or W. Fields, in order: CDR3 DNA, CDR3 protein, V gene, J gene, clone size, CDR3 length, D gene. D genes are given only for firm matches. The size entry is marked missing in some rows and otherwise reads once, few, many or a size class.

DNA: TGTGCCAGCAGTTGGGATATGGGGGTTGCGACAGATACGCAGTATTTT
CDR3: CASSWDMGVATDTQYF
V: TRBV12-3/TRBV12-4
J: TRBJ2-3
size: .
length: 16
D: .

DNA: TGCGCCAGCAGTGAATCTGGGTCTAGCGCAACAGATGAGCAGTTCTTC
CDR3: CASSESGSSATDEQFF
V: TRBV10-1
J: TRBJ2-1
size: .
length: 16
D: .

DNA: TGCGCCAGCAGCCAAGAAGTAGGCGTTGAAGCTTTCTTT
CDR3: CASSQEVGVEAFF
V: TRBV4-3
J: TRBJ1-1
size: few
length: 13
D: .

DNA: TGCAGTGCTAGGTCGACGGGAGCGGGCACCGGGGAGCTGTTTTTT
CDR3: CSARSTGAGTGELFF
V: TRBV20-1
J: TRBJ2-2
size: .
length: 15
D: .

DNA: TGCAGTGCCGCGTCTATACACTCCTACAATGAGCAGTTCTTC
CDR3: CSAASIHSYNEQFF
V: TRBV20-1
J: TRBJ2-1
size: .
length: 14
D: .

DNA: .
CDR3: CASSSSVVSEQYF
V: TRBV6-5
J: TRBJ2-7
size: few
length: 13
D: .

DNA: TGTGCCAGCAGCGCGCCTCTGGGAACCGAGAACACTGAAGCTTTCTTT
CDR3: CASSAPLGTENTEAFF
V: TRBV13
J: TRBJ1-1
size: .
length: 16
D: .

DNA: TGTGCCAGCAGTCGACTAGCGGGGTCCTACGAGCAGTACTTC
CDR3: CASSRLAGSYEQYF
V: TRBV6-2/TRBV6-3
J: TRBJ2-7
size: many
length: 14
D: TRBD2

DNA: TGCAGTGCTAGAGTCCCCATGGGGAGCGGGGATCGGCACGAGCAGTACTTC
CDR3: CSARVPMGSGDRHEQYF
V: TRBV20-1
J: TRBJ2-7
size: few
length: 17
D: TRBD2

DNA: TGCAGCGTTGGAAGGGCCCTCGGAAACATTCAGTACTTC
CDR3: CSVGRALGNIQYF
V: TRBV29-1
J: TRBJ2-4
size: .
length: 13
D: .

DNA: TGTGCCACCAGCATCGGACAGGAACGCGGCTACACCTTC
CDR3: CATSIGQERGYTF
V: TRBV15
J: TRBJ1-2
size: .
length: 13
D: TRBD1

DNA: TGCGCCAGCAGCTTGGGTGGGACTAGCAATCAGCCCCAGCATTTT
CDR3: CASSLGGTSNQPQHF
V: TRBV5-1
J: TRBJ1-5
size: few
length: 15
D: .

DNA: TGCGCCAGCACCTTGGGGGTCCCAGGCGAGACCCAGTACTTC
CDR3: CASTLGVPGETQYF
V: TRBV5-1
J: TRBJ2-5
size: once
length: 14
D: .

DNA: TGTGCCAGCAGTTCCAGACCCTATGGCTACACCTTC
CDR3: CASSSRPYGYTF
V: TRBV28
J: TRBJ1-2
size: few
length: 12
D: .

DNA: TGTGCCAGCACCGGGACTCTGGTAACCGGGGAGCTGTTTTTT
CDR3: CASTGTLVTGELFF
V: TRBV6-4
J: TRBJ2-2
size: .
length: 14
D: .

DNA: TGTGCCAGCAGCCAGCCGGGACTACCAGGGAGGGAGCAGTTCTTC
CDR3: CASSQPGLPGREQFF
V: TRBV3-1
J: TRBJ2-1
size: .
length: 15
D: TRBD2

DNA: TGTGCCAGCAGCGTGGGACAGCTTATTAATGAAAAACTGTTTTTT
CDR3: CASSVGQLINEKLFF
V: TRBV3-1
J: TRBJ1-4
size: .
length: 15
D: TRBD1

DNA: TGCGCCAGCAGCTTGGGGGGGGATTTAACCTACGAGCAGTACTTC
CDR3: CASSLGGDLTYEQYF
V: TRBV5-1
J: TRBJ2-7
size: few
length: 15
D: .

DNA: TGTGCCAGCAGTGGCGGACTAGCGGGGTCCACAGATACGCAGTATTTT
CDR3: CASSGGLAGSTDTQYF
V: TRBV2
J: TRBJ2-3
size: few
length: 16
D: TRBD2

DNA: TGTGCCAGCAGTTTAGTGGGGGGGTCCTACGAGCAGTACTTC
CDR3: CASSLVGGSYEQYF
V: TRBV5-1
J: TRBJ2-7
size: many
length: 14
D: TRBD2

DNA: TGTGCCAGCAGTTGGTCAGGGAATGAGCAGTTCTTC
CDR3: CASSWSGNEQFF
V: TRBV6-6
J: TRBJ2-1
size: few
length: 12
D: .

DNA: TGCAGTGCTATACAGGGCCACTATGGCTACACCTTC
CDR3: CSAIQGHYGYTF
V: TRBV20-1
J: TRBJ1-2
size: .
length: 12
D: .

DNA: TGCGCCAGCAGCCAAGCGACATCCTACAATGAGCAGTTCTTC
CDR3: CASSQATSYNEQFF
V: TRBV4-1
J: TRBJ2-1
size: .
length: 14
D: .

DNA: TGCAGTGCTAGATTCCTGGATTCACCCCTCCACTTT
CDR3: CSARFLDSPLHF
V: TRBV20-1
J: TRBJ1-6
size: .
length: 12
D: .

DNA: TGTGCCAGCAGCATGAACGCCCTGGTGGTGGGGAATACTGAAGCTTTCTTT
CDR3: CASSMNALVVGNTEAFF
V: TRBV5-8
J: TRBJ1-1
size: .
length: 17
D: .

DNA: TGCGCCAACCCCACCATGGGGCCTCCTTACAATGAGCAGTTCTTC
CDR3: CANPTMGPPYNEQFF
V: TRBV5-1
J: TRBJ2-1
size: once
length: 15
D: .

DNA: TGCGCCAGCAGCCCCGAGATGGGCTATGGCTACACCTTC
CDR3: CASSPEMGYGYTF
V: TRBV5-1
J: TRBJ1-2
size: few
length: 13
D: .

DNA: TGTGCCAGCAGTGAGACAGGGAGCACAGATACGCAGTATTTT
CDR3: CASSETGSTDTQYF
V: TRBV6-1
J: TRBJ2-3
size: .
length: 14
D: TRBD1

DNA: TGTGCCAGCAGCTTAGTACACCACAGCTCCTACAATGAGCAGTTCTTC
CDR3: CASSLVHHSSYNEQFF
V: TRBV7-2
J: TRBJ2-1
size: few
length: 16
D: .

DNA: TGTGCCAGCAGCTTAGCGGACTCCCCACACTACGAGCAGTACTTC
CDR3: CASSLADSPHYEQYF
V: TRBV7-6
J: TRBJ2-7
size: .
length: 15
D: .

DNA: TGCAGTGCGACAGGGGACAATCAGCCCCAGCATTTT
CDR3: CSATGDNQPQHF
V: TRBV20-1
J: TRBJ1-5
size: few
length: 12
D: TRBD1

DNA: TGTGCCAGCGGTAGGGCGGGCACTGAAGCTTTCTTT
CDR3: CASGRAGTEAFF
V: TRBV2
J: TRBJ1-1
size: .
length: 12
D: .

DNA: TGTGCCAGCAGCTTAGATTTGGAGACCCAGTACTTC
CDR3: CASSLDLETQYF
V: TRBV7-8
J: TRBJ2-5
size: many
length: 12
D: .

DNA: TGTGCCAGCTCTGGCAGGGGAGTACGCGGCTACACCTTC
CDR3: CASSGRGVRGYTF
V: TRBV18
J: TRBJ1-2
size: .
length: 13
D: .

DNA: TGCAGTTTCGTCGGGACAGCCGGAAACACCATATATTTT
CDR3: CSFVGTAGNTIYF
V: TRBV29-1
J: TRBJ1-3
size: few
length: 13
D: TRBD1

DNA: TGCGCCAGCAGCCAAGATCAGGGGACTAGCGGTTACAATGAGCAGTTCTTC
CDR3: CASSQDQGTSGYNEQFF
V: TRBV4-3
J: TRBJ2-1
size: few
length: 17
D: TRBD2

DNA: TGTGCCAGCAGGCGGGATGTTGCCTACAATGAGCAGTTCTTC
CDR3: CASRRDVAYNEQFF
V: TRBV11-2
J: TRBJ2-1
size: few
length: 14
D: .

DNA: TGTAGCAATCAGCCCCAGCATTTT
CDR3: CSNQPQHF
V: TRBV15
J: TRBJ1-5
size: many
length: 8
D: .

DNA: TGTGCCAGCAGTTTAGCGAAGGGCCCTAACTATGGCTACACCTTC
CDR3: CASSLAKGPNYGYTF
V: TRBV12-3/TRBV12-4
J: TRBJ1-2
size: .
length: 15
D: .

DNA: TGTGCCAGCAGCTTTACCCGGGACACAGATACGCAGTATTTT
CDR3: CASSFTRDTDTQYF
V: TRBV7-2
J: TRBJ2-3
size: few
length: 14
D: .

DNA: TGTGCCAGCAGCCAAGCCGGCGGGACAGAAAACAATGAGCAGTTCTTC
CDR3: CASSQAGGTENNEQFF
V: TRBV4-2
J: TRBJ2-1
size: few
length: 16
D: .

DNA: TGTGCCAGCAATCTCTCGAACACCGGGGAGCTGTTTTTT
CDR3: CASNLSNTGELFF
V: TRBV6-2/TRBV6-3
J: TRBJ2-2
size: .
length: 13
D: .

DNA: TGCAGTGCCTACACCCCAGGACTTGAAGCTTTCTTT
CDR3: CSAYTPGLEAFF
V: TRBV20-1
J: TRBJ1-1
size: .
length: 12
D: .

DNA: TGTGCCAGCAATCGCCGGATAGGGGACACTGAAGCTTTCTTT
CDR3: CASNRRIGDTEAFF
V: TRBV27
J: TRBJ1-1
size: .
length: 14
D: .

DNA: TGTGCCAGCAGCTTAGAGACTAACCCATCCACAGATACGCAGTATTTT
CDR3: CASSLETNPSTDTQYF
V: TRBV11-2
J: TRBJ2-3
size: few
length: 16
D: .

DNA: TGTGCCAGCAGTGATCCCAGGGGGCGTTATATCGGGGAGCTGTTTTTT
CDR3: CASSDPRGRYIGELFF
V: TRBV25-1
J: TRBJ2-2
size: few
length: 16
D: TRBD1

DNA: TGTGCCACCACCGGTGGGGGCACAGATACGCAGCATTTT
CDR3: CATTGGGTDTQHF
V: TRBV19
J: TRBJ1-5
size: .
length: 13
D: .

DNA: TGTGCCAGCAGAACGGGACTACTCCCTTTCAATGAGCAGTTCTTC
CDR3: CASRTGLLPFNEQFF
V: TRBV7-2
J: TRBJ2-1
size: few
length: 15
D: TRBD2

DNA: TGCAGTGCCCGAGGTGACAGGGAAGTCGGCTACACCTTC
CDR3: CSARGDREVGYTF
V: TRBV20-1
J: TRBJ1-2
size: few
length: 13
D: TRBD1

DNA: TGCGCCAGCAGCTTGGGTGCAGGGTGGTACAATGAGCAGTTCTTC
CDR3: CASSLGAGWYNEQFF
V: TRBV5-1
J: TRBJ2-1
size: .
length: 15
D: .

DNA: TGTGCCAGCAGTAGGGCGGGACAGATAAACATTCAGTACTTC
CDR3: CASSRAGQINIQYF
V: TRBV27
J: TRBJ2-4
size: .
length: 14
D: .

DNA: TGCGCCAGCAGCCAAGGCGACAGGTATAGCAATCAGCCCCAGCATTTT
CDR3: CASSQGDRYSNQPQHF
V: TRBV4-3
J: TRBJ1-5
size: .
length: 16
D: .